Detailed here is one T cell receptor beta chain. The antigen is unknown. The data were taken from a study of cytomegalovirus exposure and HLA in healthy donors. Study context: When fewer than 400 donors were genotyped, over 80% of them were found to fall in the Caucasian-associated ancestry cluster. Overall study findings and caveats: Earlier analysis found most TCR beta V segments productive about 87% or about 30% of the time. Some 16,000 TCR beta sequences were associated with HLA alleles at 0.05 false discovery rate in a later analysis.

Each donor was nominally healthy when sampled (though unrecorded immune exposures were likely). This PCR relied on a set of 60 Vbeta primers and 13 Jbeta primers. Sequenced by immunoSEQ multiplex PCR; TCRdb stores in-frame clones only, minus some. The top ten clones hold about 2.5% of a sample with 150,000 or so clones, approximately 80% of them seen once. Germline V gene sequence: CDR1 MDHEN, CDR2 SYDVKM. This CDR3 has 19 amino acids. V was pared by 2 bases and J by 3 bases, with 11 bases of the junction left unmatched. The origin of this receptor is a man aged 45-65 years in good health and CMV-seronegative. This chain connects TRBV28 to TRBJ2-3; 13 nucleotides agree with TRBD2. The sequenced material came from PBMCs. The CDR3 loop is CASSLATVRLAGGTDTQYF. In DNA, the CDR3 is TGTGCCAGCAGTTTAGCGACAGTTAGACTAGCGGGGGGAACAGATACGCAGTATTTT.